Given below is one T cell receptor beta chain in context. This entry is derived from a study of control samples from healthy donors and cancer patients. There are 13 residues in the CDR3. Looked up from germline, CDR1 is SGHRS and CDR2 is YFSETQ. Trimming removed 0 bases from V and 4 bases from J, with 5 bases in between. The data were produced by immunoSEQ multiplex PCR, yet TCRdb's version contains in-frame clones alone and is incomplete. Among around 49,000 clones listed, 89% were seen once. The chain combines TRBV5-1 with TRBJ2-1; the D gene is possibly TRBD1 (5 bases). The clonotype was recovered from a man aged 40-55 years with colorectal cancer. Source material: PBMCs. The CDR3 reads CASSLDRYNEQFF. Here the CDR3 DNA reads TGCGCCAGCAGCTTGGACAGGTACAATGAGCAGTTCTTC.